This T cell receptor beta chain comes out of a study of blood T cell repertoires in COVID-19. Across the whole study: Donors in the United States, Italy and Spain gave samples during acute or convalescent COVID-19. Nucleic acid was either cDNA or gDNA, and it came from T cells, B-cell-depleted T cells, or PBMCs.

V shed 3 bases and J shed 4 bases, with 12 bases lying between them. Germline V gene lookup returns CDR1 SGHTA and CDR2 FQGNSA. The CDR3 spans 14 residues. As originally analysed: It was from reference gene primer amplification that nucleated cell counts were estimated. The assay was immunoSEQ multiplex PCR, and TCRdb's table has in-frame clones only and misses some. V and J calls and clone size are given by that table; D and trimming were obtained from the DNA. The sample lists 300,000 to 400,000 clones, about 89% occurring once. Sequencing was done on a sample of PBMCs or T cells enriched from blood (not recorded which). The chain links TRBV7-2 to TRBJ2-5, with D possibly TRBD2 on 6 matching bases. The sequence derives from a man aged 60 to 69 who had recovered from COVID-19. The CDR3 sequence is CASSLNQGGETQYF. The DNA of the CDR3 is TGTGCCAGCAGCTTGAATCAGGGAGGAGAGACCCAGTACTTC.